The 18 T cell receptor beta chains below all came from one sample that was sequenced in a study of shared T cell receptors in the human thymus. Produced via immunoSEQ multiplex PCR; TCRdb's table is partial and in-frame only. Here the sample spans hundreds of thousands of clones, about 89% being singletons. These data also featured in a second study, about human thymus T cells.

Sequences were obtained from thymocytes. The receptors were sampled from a boy under two years old with a congenital heart defect.

V usage is TRBV5-4 and J usage is TRBJ2-3; perhaps TRBD2 as D (5 bases). The CDR3 loop spans 15 amino acids. Germline V gene data show CDR1 as SGHNT and CDR2 as YYREEE (reference sequence). V lost 4 bases and J lost 2, with 14 bases in between. CDR3 protein: CASSLGLISTDTQYF. CDR3 DNA: TGTGCCAGCAGCCTAGGACTCATTTCCACAGATACGCAGTATTTT.

This chain uses TRBV5-4 with TRBJ1-2; D might be TRBD1 (5 bases). Germline loops: CDR1 SGHNT, CDR2 YYREEE (reference sequence). Trimming left V 4 bases short and J 2 bases short, with 15 bases between. CDR3 length equals 15 residues. The CDR3 DNA follows: TGTGCCAGCAGCCCGGCGGGGGAAGCAAACTATGGCTACACCTTC. Translated, it gives CASSPAGEANYGYTF.

The chain uses TRBV10-2 and TRBJ2-3; 7 nucleotides align to TRBD1. The V gene's germline CDR1 is WSHSY and CDR2 SAAADI. The length of the CDR3 is 14 residues. The trim removed 6 bases at V and 4 bases at J, leaving 7 bases unmatched. The CDR3 spells CASSQGVPADTQYF. Here the CDR3 DNA reads TGCGCCAGCAGCCAGGGGGTTCCCGCAGATACGCAGTATTTT.

The genes are TRBV30 and TRBJ1-1, with 11 bases matching TRBD1. The CDR3 runs 13 residues. Germline V gene sequence: CDR1 GTSNPN, CDR2 SVGIG (reference sequence). The V segment lost 8 bases and the J segment 0 bases; nucleotides outside the gene matches: 2. The CDR3 region is CAGTGGMNTEAFF. CDR3 DNA: TGTGCCGGGACAGGGGGTATGAACACTGAAGCTTTCTTT. Based on the CDR3 plus reference TRBV30 and TRBJ1-1, the full variable domain is SQTIHQWPATLVQPVGSPLSLECTVEGTSNPNLYWYRQAAGRGLQLLFYSVGIGQISSEVPQNLSASRPQDRQFILSSKKLLLSDSGFYLCAGTGGMNTEAFFGQGTRLTVV.

V usage is TRBV21-1 and J usage is TRBJ2-7; the D segment call TRBD2 is taken from the table without a DNA check. TRBV21-1 has pseudogene status. This CDR3 comprises 12 residues. This CDR3 is CASAGFTVRMYF. The CDR3 coding sequence is TGTGCCAGCGCGGGGTTTACAGTTCGGATGTACTTC.

This clone was detected once. The rearrangement uses TRBV6-1 and TRBJ2-7; 8 bases fit TRBD2. Germline V gene lookup returns CDR1 MNHNS and CDR2 SASEGT. There are 16 residues in the CDR3. V lost 1 base and J lost 4; bases outside the gene matches: 9. The CDR3 here is CASSEGTARGVYEQYF. The DNA for the CDR3 is TGTGCCAGCAGTGAAGGTACTGCGCGGGGGGTTTACGAGCAGTACTTC.

The rearrangement links TRBV7-2 to TRBJ2-7; maybe TRBD1 (6 bases). Germline values: CDR1 SGHTA, CDR2 FQGNSA. The CDR3 runs 15 residues. Trimming pared 3 bases from V and 1 base from J, leaving 13 bases between. CDR3 in amino acids: CASSFRQAISYEQYF. The CDR3 DNA is TGTGCCAGCAGCTTTAGACAGGCGATATCCTACGAGCAGTACTTC.

This chain links TRBV29-1 with TRBJ2-1; TRBD2 matches at 7 bases. Germline V lookup: CDR1 SQVTM, CDR2 ANQGSEA. The CDR3 spans 21 residues. J was trimmed by 1 base and V by 3 bases; bases with no gene match: 24. This CDR3 is CSVEKNHLSTQSSGSYNEQFF. CDR3 DNA sequence: TGCAGCGTTGAGAAGAACCACCTCTCGACCCAGAGTAGCGGGTCCTACAATGAGCAGTTCTTC.

V usage is TRBV4-3 and J usage is TRBJ2-1; weak D call: TRBD2 (6 bases). Germline loops: CDR1 LGHNA, CDR2 YSLEER. The CDR3 spans 17 residues. Trimming stripped 6 bases from V and 4 bases from J, with 22 bases between. CDR3 sequence (DNA): TGCGCCAGCAGTCACGGGACTTCAGATCCCTGGTACAATGAGCAGTTCTTC. Translating it yields CASSHGTSDPWYNEQFF.

The chain recombines TRBV5-6 with TRBJ2-7; 15 bases are shared with TRBD2. This CDR3 contains 16 residues. Germline V gene sequence: CDR1 SGHDT, CDR2 YYEEEE. V dropped 4 bases and J dropped 4; count of bases not matched to a gene: 6. CDR3 sequence: CASSVGLAGGPYEQYF. The CDR3 region has the DNA TGTGCCAGCAGCGTGGGACTAGCGGGAGGCCCATACGAGCAGTACTTC.

This rearrangement joins TRBV7-9 to TRBJ1-6; the D gene is possibly TRBD1 (6 bases). Trimming took 4 bases from V and 6 from J, leaving 10 bases between them. The CDR3 extends over 14 amino acids. Germline V gene sequence: CDR1 SEHNR, CDR2 FQNEAQ (reference sequence). CDR3 DNA: TGTGCCAGCAGCTCCGGACAGATTAATTCACCCCTCCACTTT. Translation: CASSSGQINSPLHF.

The gene calls are TRBV6-1 and TRBJ2-2, with D possibly matching TRBD2 (6 bases). The CDR3 sequence is 16 residues long. Germline lookup yields CDR1 MNHNS and CDR2 SASEGT. The V gene lost 4 bases and the J gene lost 3 bases, with 15 bases spanning the gap. The CDR3 bases are TGTGCCAGCAGTGCCCCCCGGGACTCCTACACCGGGGAGCTGTTTTTT. Translated: CASSAPRDSYTGELFF.

Here the CDR3 reads CAISESRAPTNEKLFF. As DNA, the CDR3 is TGTGCCATCAGTGAGTCGAGAGCCCCAACTAATGAAAAACTGTTTTTT. V and J are TRBV10-3 and TRBJ1-4, with D unresolved. This CDR3 region has 16 residues. Trimming left V 0 bases short and J 0 bases short, with 8 bases between. Germline CDR1 is ENHRY and CDR2 is SYGVKD.

The genes are TRBV14 and TRBJ2-3, with 10 bases identical to TRBD2. V was clipped by 4 bases and J by 4 bases; unmatched bases: 5. CDR1 is SGHDN and CDR2 is FVKESK in the germline V gene. This CDR3 has 15 amino acids. CDR3 coding DNA: TGTGCCAGCAGCCGGAGCGGGGGGGCCGCAGATACGCAGTATTTT. It encodes CASSRSGGAADTQYF.

This chain joins TRBV4-3 and TRBJ2-7, with TRBD2 matching over 7 bases. J gave up 2 bases and V 1 base, and 2 bases lay outside the gene matches. This CDR3 spans 14 amino acids. Germline V gives CDR1 LGHNA, CDR2 YSLEER. The CDR3 sequence: CASSQGLATYEQYF. CDR3 nucleotide sequence: TGCGCCAGCAGCCAAGGACTAGCTACCTACGAGCAGTACTTC.

This clone was counted a single time. The V call is TRBV30, the J call TRBJ1-2; D remains ambiguous. Germline loops: CDR1 GTSNPN, CDR2 SVGIG (reference sequence). The CDR3 totals 14 residues. Between the trimmed V and J ends, which lost 1 base and 3 bases, there was a span of 12 bases. The chain's CDR3 is CAWSGSPRYYGYTF. Here the CDR3 DNA reads TGTGCCTGGAGTGGATCGCCGAGGTACTATGGCTACACCTTC.

A single count supports this clone. This chain connects TRBV10-1 to TRBJ2-3; perhaps TRBD1 as D (6 bases). The CDR3 length is 14 residues. The V gene lost 6 bases and the J gene lost 10 bases, with 20 bases spanning the gap. Per the germline V gene, CDR1 is WNHNN and CDR2 is SYGVQD (reference sequence). The CDR3 region is CASRTGQPLKPQYF. CDR3 nucleotides: TGCGCCAGCAGGACTGGACAGCCCCTTAAGCCGCAGTATTTT.

V gene TRBV27 combines with J gene TRBJ1-6; 9 nucleotides agree with TRBD1. Germline V lookup: CDR1 MNHEY, CDR2 SMNVEV (reference sequence). With V trimmed by 7 bases and J by 6 bases, 7 bases remained unmatched. The CDR3 sequence is 15 residues long. CDR3 sequence: CASISPGQGNSPLHF. The CDR3 nucleotides read TGTGCCAGCATCTCTCCGGGACAGGGTAATTCACCCCTCCACTTT.